The source of this T cell receptor beta chain is a study of radiation and T cells in renal cell carcinoma. Sequenced by immunoSEQ multiplex PCR; TCRdb stores in-frame clones only, minus some. The repertoire has about 140,000 clones, 70% to 90% of them found once; the top ten carry 20% to 25%. This CDR3 has 14 residues. Germline assignment: CDR1 MNHEY and CDR2 SMNVEV (reference sequence). V was trimmed by 2 bases and J by 1 base, leaving 7 bases between them. The sample's time point: baseline pretreatment blood. The treatment: 15 Gy SBRT to primary tumor, nephrectomy 4 weeks later. This chain joins TRBV27 and TRBJ2-3; the D is unclear. The sequences come from blood, collected from a patient whose treatment included radiotherapy and nephrectomy. This TCR derives from a woman in her 50s with renal cell carcinoma. CDR3 bases: TGTGCCAGCAGTTTAGCTGGACGCACAGATACGCAGTATTTT. Translating it yields CASSLAGRTDTQYF.